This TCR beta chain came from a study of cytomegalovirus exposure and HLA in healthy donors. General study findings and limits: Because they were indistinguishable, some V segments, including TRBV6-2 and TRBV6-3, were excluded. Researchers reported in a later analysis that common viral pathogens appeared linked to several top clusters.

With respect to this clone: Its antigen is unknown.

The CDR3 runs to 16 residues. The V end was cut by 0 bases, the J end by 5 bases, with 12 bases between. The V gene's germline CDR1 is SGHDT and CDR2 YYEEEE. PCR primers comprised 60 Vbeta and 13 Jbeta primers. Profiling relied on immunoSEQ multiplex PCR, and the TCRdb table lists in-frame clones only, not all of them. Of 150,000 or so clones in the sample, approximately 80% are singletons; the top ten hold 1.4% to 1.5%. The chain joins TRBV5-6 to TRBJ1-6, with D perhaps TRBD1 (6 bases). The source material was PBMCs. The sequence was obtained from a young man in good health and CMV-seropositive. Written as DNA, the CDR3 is TGTGCCAGCAGCTTGGCCCCCAGACAGGATAATTCACCCCTCCACTTT. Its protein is CASSLAPRQDNSPLHF.